This T cell receptor (beta chain) was obtained from a study of blood T cell repertoires in COVID-19. Trimming removed 6 bases from V and 6 bases from J; junction bases left unmatched: 12. The CDR3 is 16 amino acids. Germline CDR1 KGHSH, CDR2 LQKENI. Residents of around 24 US areas, aged roughly 18 to 89 years, made up the participants. Participant-given clinical history determined each cohort assignment. The assay was immunoSEQ multiplex PCR, and TCRdb's table has in-frame clones only and misses some. The sample includes fewer than 300,000 clones, about nine tenths of them seen just once. The clonotype comes from a man aged 18 to 29 who had recovered from COVID-19. The sequenced sample consisted of PBMCs or T cells enriched from blood (not recorded which). The rearrangement joins TRBV18 to TRBJ1-5, with TRBD1 identical over 9 bases. CDR3 DNA: TGTGCCAGCTCGTCCGAACAGGGGGCTAACGGTCAGCCCCAGCATTTT. It specifies CASSSEQGANGQPQHF.